The 7 T cell receptor beta chains reported below all come from one sample, sequenced in a study of cytomegalovirus exposure and HLA in healthy donors. The PCR employed 60 Vbeta primers together with 13 Jbeta primers. Clones were read by immunoSEQ multiplex PCR, and TCRdb kept only the in-frame ones, dropping some. The sample lists around 130,000 clones, 84% seen once, with 2.5% to 3.5% in the top ten. Sequenced material: PBMCs. The receptor source for this set is a young woman in good health and CMV-seropositive.

The V and J genes are TRBV19 and TRBJ1-5; D remains unclear. This CDR3 has 17 residues. V lost 0 bases and J lost 0, with 12 bases in between. Germline CDR1 reads LNHDA; CDR2 reads SQIVND (reference sequence). This CDR3 is CASSIEEAEISNQPQHF. Here the CDR3 DNA reads TGTGCCAGTAGTATAGAGGAGGCAGAAATTAGCAATCAGCCCCAGCATTTT.

The gene calls are TRBV2 and TRBJ2-7, with D unresolved. The V and J ends lost 6 bases and 2 bases respectively, with 5 bases between them. There are 11 residues in the CDR3. From germline, CDR1 is SNHLY and CDR2 FYNNEI. CDR3 DNA sequence: TGTGCCAGCAGGGGCGCCTACGAGCAGTACTTC. Its protein product is CASRGAYEQYF.

The V and J genes are TRBV6-5 and TRBJ2-1; 7 nucleotides agree with TRBD1. Trimming cost V 2 bases and J 3 bases; bases outside gene matches: 1. This CDR3 region has 14 residues. CDR1 is MNHEY and CDR2 is SVGAGI in the germline V gene. This CDR3 reads CASSYRTGYNEQFF. CDR3 DNA sequence: TGTGCCAGCAGTTACCGGACAGGCTACAATGAGCAGTTCTTC.

The chain has TRBV5-1 and TRBJ1-2; D may be TRBD1 (5 bases). This CDR3 contains 15 residues. Per germline, CDR1 SGHRS and CDR2 YFSETQ. Between the trimmed V and J ends, which lost 0 bases and 3 bases, there was a span of 12 bases. CDR3 in amino acids: CASSLDPQGYYGYTF. CDR3 bases: TGCGCCAGCAGCTTGGACCCCCAGGGTTACTATGGCTACACCTTC.

This chain joins TRBV2 and TRBJ2-2; D is unresolved. The CDR3 spans 13 residues. CDR1 and CDR2 (germline): SNHLY, FYNNEI. The V gene lost 6 bases and the J gene lost 3 bases, with 8 bases spanning the gap. For the CDR3, the DNA is TGTGCCAGCAGACGAACAGACACCGGGGAGCTGTTTTTT. It specifies CASRRTDTGELFF.

This chain links TRBV25-1 with TRBJ2-2; TRBD2 matches 12 bases. Germline CDR1 MGHDK, CDR2 SYGVNS. The CDR3 loop spans 16 amino acids. With V trimmed by 4 bases and J by 7 bases, 7 bases remained unmatched. The CDR3 DNA reads as TGTGCCAGCAGTGGGGCTAGCGGGGGGGCCGGCGGGGAGCTGTTTTTT. Protein sequence: CASSGASGGAGGELFF.

V usage is TRBV28 and J usage is TRBJ1-1, with TRBD1 matching 9 bases. This CDR3 contains 16 residues. After removal of 2 bases from V and 0 bases from J, the junction contained 4 bases not matched to a gene. Germline assignment: CDR1 MDHEN and CDR2 SYDVKM. CDR3 bases: TGTGCCAGCAGTTTAATTCGGACAGGGGTGAACACTGAAGCTTTCTTT. Amino acids: CASSLIRTGVNTEAFF.